These 22 T cell receptor beta chains were all obtained from the same sample, sequenced in a study of T cells after yellow fever vaccination. From the 5' RACE reads, TCRdb called clonotypes with MiXCR, one entry per CDR3 protein. The sample holds 110,000 to 150,000 distinct CDR3 sequences, roughly 6.7% seen once. This specimen consisted of CD4+ T cells sorted from PBMCs, obtained 10 days after the yellow fever booster vaccination. Receptors originate from a man younger than 40 who received the YFV17D yellow fever vaccine.

This clonotype was seen repeatedly, ten times or more. V usage is TRBV5-1 and J usage is TRBJ2-7, with 9 bases fitting TRBD1. Germline values: CDR1 SGHRS, CDR2 YFSETQ. This CDR3 has 14 residues. V dropped 2 bases and J dropped 5; count of bases not matched to a gene: 5. The CDR3 sequence: CASSLGQGTNEQYF. The DNA for the CDR3 is TGCGCCAGCAGCTTAGGACAGGGGACCAACGAGCAGTACTTC.

The CDR3 protein is CASSVAVSSTDTQYF. The CDR3, as DNA: TGTGCCAGCAGCGTAGCGGTCAGCAGCACAGATACGCAGTATTTT. This rearrangement joins TRBV9 to TRBJ2-3; D unclear. Trimming cost V 0 bases and J 0 bases, with 8 bases left between them. This CDR3 is 15 amino acids long. CDR1 SGDLS and CDR2 YYNGEE come from the germline V gene.

Many counts were recorded for this clonotype. The V call is TRBV7-2, the J call TRBJ1-2; weak D call: TRBD1 (6 bases). The CDR3 sequence is 14 residues long. Germline assignment: CDR1 SGHTA and CDR2 FQGNSA. V was cut by 7 bases and J by 4 bases, with 16 bases left in between. This CDR3 is CASTISQGIYGYTF. In nucleotides, the CDR3 is TGTGCCAGCACCATATCCCAGGGGATCTATGGCTACACCTTC.

There are many counts of this clonotype. The chain employs TRBV29-1 and TRBJ1-2; maybe TRBD1 (6 bases). Germline CDR1 is SQVTM and CDR2 is ANQGSEA. The CDR3 loop spans 13 amino acids. The ends were cut back, 7 bases at V and 8 bases at J, with 20 bases in the middle. In DNA form, the CDR3 reads TGCAGCGCGAGACTCGACAGGATGGAAGGCTACACCTTC. This gives the protein CSARLDRMEGYTF.

At least ten counts were recorded for this clonotype. This chain connects TRBV7-9 to TRBJ1-1; D may be TRBD1 (5 bases). This CDR3 has 14 amino acids. V was pared by 1 base and J by 4 bases, with 10 bases between. The germline CDR1 and CDR2 sequences are SEHNR and FQNEAQ (reference sequence). CDR3 residues: CASSLEGYVTEAFF. CDR3 in DNA: TGTGCCAGCAGCTTAGAGGGGTATGTCACTGAAGCTTTCTTT.

This clonotype was seen ten or more times. The rearrangement joins TRBV29-1 to TRBJ2-7, with D tentatively TRBD1 or TRBD2 (6 bases each). CDR1 and CDR2 from the germline V gene are SQVTM and ANQGSEA. V was pared by 7 bases and J by 7 bases, with 20 bases between. The CDR3 totals 13 residues. In DNA form, the CDR3 reads TGCAGCGCCGGAGGGGGGCCGAAGGATGAGCAGTACTTC. This translates into CSAGGGPKDEQYF.

This clonotype came up many times. The chain is built from TRBV5-6 and TRBJ1-3, with 7 bases that match TRBD1. There are 16 residues in the CDR3. V gave up 2 bases and J gave up 2 bases; unmatched junction bases: 7. Germline CDR1 SGHDT, CDR2 YYEEEE. The CDR3 region is CASSFPTGTTGNTIYF. The CDR3 DNA follows: TGTGCCAGCAGCTTCCCGACAGGGACCACTGGAAACACCATATATTTT.

This clonotype showed up just a few times. CDR3 nucleotides: TGCGCCAGCAGCCCCCGGACTAGCGGGAGGCGGAAAGAGACCCAGTACTTC. It is translated as CASSPRTSGRRKETQYF. This chain joins TRBV5-1 and TRBJ2-5; 14 bases fit TRBD2. Germline trimming cut 4 bases from V and 3 bases from J; bases unmatched to any gene: 8. The CDR3 runs to 17 residues. The V gene's germline CDR1 is SGHRS and CDR2 YFSETQ. Full variable domain (rest looked up from reference TRBV5-1 and TRBJ2-5): KAGVTQTPRYLIKTRGQQVTLSCSPISGHRSVSWYQQTPGQGLQFLFEYFSETQRNKGNFPGRFSGRQFSNSRSEMNVSTLELGDSALYLCASSPRTSGRRKETQYFGPGTRLLVL.

In this sample, this clonotype turned up many times. V and J are TRBV15 and TRBJ2-1; D is ambiguous. Germline V CDR1 and CDR2: LNHNV, YYDKDF (reference sequence). The CDR3 extends over 14 amino acids. Trimming left V 6 bases short and J 5 bases short, with 14 bases between. DNA of the CDR3: TGTGCCACCAGGTCGGGCGTGGCGAACAATGAGCAGTTCTTC. Protein: CATRSGVANNEQFF.

The chain uses TRBV6-2 or TRBV6-3 and TRBJ2-3, with D perhaps TRBD1 (5 bases). The CDR3 covers 15 residues. The germline gives CDR1 MNHEY, CDR2 SVGEGT. Trimming stripped 3 bases from V and 4 bases from J, with 14 bases between. The CDR3 loop reads CASSYQGRRSDTQYF. The CDR3 DNA follows: TGTGCCAGCAGTTATCAGGGCCGGCGGTCAGATACGCAGTATTTT.

This clonotype was seen many times. This chain uses TRBV5-1 with TRBJ2-1; TRBD2 agrees at 10 bases. The ends lost 4 bases at V and 2 bases at J; junction bases unmatched: 6. The CDR3 consists of 16 residues. Germline-derived CDR1 and CDR2 are SGHRS and YFSETQ. The CDR3 region is CASSALTSGPYNEQFF. CDR3 bases: TGCGCCAGCAGCGCGTTGACTAGCGGGCCCTACAATGAGCAGTTCTTC.

This clonotype was seen many times. The chain carries TRBV9 and TRBJ1-2; D gene unclear. Germline CDR1 reads SGDLS; CDR2 reads YYNGEE. The CDR3 runs to 14 residues. Trimming cost V 0 bases and J 0 bases, with 6 bases left between them. CDR3 loop: CASSVVSTNYGYTF. In DNA, the CDR3 is TGTGCCAGCAGCGTAGTATCGACTAACTATGGCTACACCTTC.

This clonotype was picked up many times. The rearrangement uses TRBV30 and TRBJ2-5; no definite D call. The CDR3 has 14 residues. Germline V gene data show CDR1 as GTSNPN and CDR2 as SVGIG (reference sequence). With 4 bases removed from V and 5 bases from J, the gap between germline ends came to 17 bases. This CDR3 reads CAWTSRQEMETQYF. CDR3 nucleotides: TGTGCCTGGACCTCGAGGCAGGAGATGGAGACCCAGTACTTC.

The sample holds many counts of this clonotype. The chain couples TRBV20-1 to TRBJ2-7, with 9 bases that match TRBD2. Germline V gives CDR1 DFQATT, CDR2 SNEGSKA (reference sequence). The CDR3 spans 13 residues. The V segment lost 2 bases and the J segment 6 bases; nucleotides outside the gene matches: 5. In DNA form, the CDR3 reads TGCAGTGCTAGAAGGACTAGCGTCCGCGAGCAGTACTTC. Translation: CSARRTSVREQYF.

This clonotype was found many times. This sequence joins TRBV21-1 and TRBJ2-1; no check of the table's D call, TRBD2, against the DNA was made. TRBV21-1 is designated a pseudogene. The length of the CDR3 is 18 residues. As DNA, the CDR3 is TGTGCCAGCAGCCCCATACTAGCGGGAGGGCCGGCCTACAATGAGCAGTTCTTC. It codes for CASSPILAGGPAYNEQFF.

This clonotype was picked up many times. The chain couples TRBV9 to TRBJ2-3; TRBD1 agrees at 9 bases. The CDR3 covers 17 residues. V dropped 1 base and J dropped 3; count of bases not matched to a gene: 9. Germline V CDR1 and CDR2: SGDLS, YYNGEE. The DNA of the CDR3 is TGTGCCAGCAGCGTACTGGCCGGGACAGGGAAGACAGATACGCAGTATTTT. Translation: CASSVLAGTGKTDTQYF. The whole variable domain, filled in from reference TRBV9 and TRBJ2-3, reads DSGVTQTPKHLITATGQRVTLRCSPRSGDLSVYWYQQSLDQGLQFLIQYYNGEERAKGNILERFSAQQFPDLHSELNLSSLELGDSALYFCASSVLAGTGKTDTQYFGPGTRLTVL.

The table lists this clonotype with many counts. This chain's CDR3 is CSARDTSGVTGELFF. For the CDR3, the DNA is TGCAGTGCTAGAGATACCAGCGGGGTGACCGGGGAGCTGTTTTTT. This chain uses TRBV20-1 with TRBJ2-2; 7 bases agree with TRBD2. There are 15 residues in the CDR3. V was pared by 0 bases and J by 5 bases, with 6 bases of the junction left unmatched. Looked up from germline, CDR1 is DFQATT and CDR2 is SNEGSKA (reference sequence).

This clonotype was seen repeatedly, ten times or more. V is TRBV6-4 and J is TRBJ2-1; the D gene is possibly TRBD2 (6 bases). Germline values: CDR1 MRHNA, CDR2 SNTAGT. The CDR3 runs 15 residues. Trimming left V 7 bases short and J 0 bases short, with 13 bases between. The CDR3 DNA reads TGTGCCAGCACCAGCGGGTTAAGCTCCTACAATGAGCAGTTCTTC. Its translation: CASTSGLSSYNEQFF.

This clonotype was counted many times. The rearrangement joins TRBV11-2 to TRBJ2-2; TRBD1 is a possible D gene (6 bases). The CDR3 totals 19 residues. V lost 3 bases and J lost 5, with 25 bases in between. CDR1 and CDR2 from the germline V gene are SGHAT and FQNNGV. Here the CDR3 DNA reads TGTGCCAGCAGCTTGGGGTGGCAGGGGCTCTCAGCCCCTACCGGGGAGCTGTTTTTT. Amino acid sequence: CASSLGWQGLSAPTGELFF.

The rearrangement joins TRBV11-2 to TRBJ2-5, with 10 bases lining up with TRBD2. Trimming took 2 bases from V and 4 from J; bases not matched to a gene: 13. The CDR3 totals 18 residues. In germline, CDR1 is SGHAT, CDR2 FQNNGV. In nucleotides, the CDR3 is TGTGCCAGCAGCTTATTTAAACGAAGCGGGAGGGTGGGAGAGACCCAGTACTTC. This gives the protein CASSLFKRSGRVGETQYF.

This clonotype appeared many times. The chain uses TRBV9 and TRBJ2-1, with D tentatively TRBD2 (5 bases). V gave up 0 bases and J gave up 2 bases, with 9 bases separating them. There are 15 residues in the CDR3. Per germline, CDR1 SGDLS and CDR2 YYNGEE. CDR3 nucleotide sequence: TGTGCCAGCAGCGTAGACAGCGGTACCTACAATGAGCAGTTCTTC. Translating it yields CASSVDSGTYNEQFF.

The rearrangement joins TRBV5-1 to TRBJ2-1; TRBD2 matches at 8 bases. The J segment lost 8 bases and the V segment lost 4 bases, leaving 11 bases of the junction unmatched. Germline V gene data show CDR1 as SGHRS and CDR2 as YFSETQ. The CDR3 is 15 amino acids. This chain's CDR3 is CASSPLGLEVYEQFF. DNA of the CDR3: TGCGCCAGCAGCCCCCTGGGACTAGAGGTCTATGAGCAGTTCTTC.